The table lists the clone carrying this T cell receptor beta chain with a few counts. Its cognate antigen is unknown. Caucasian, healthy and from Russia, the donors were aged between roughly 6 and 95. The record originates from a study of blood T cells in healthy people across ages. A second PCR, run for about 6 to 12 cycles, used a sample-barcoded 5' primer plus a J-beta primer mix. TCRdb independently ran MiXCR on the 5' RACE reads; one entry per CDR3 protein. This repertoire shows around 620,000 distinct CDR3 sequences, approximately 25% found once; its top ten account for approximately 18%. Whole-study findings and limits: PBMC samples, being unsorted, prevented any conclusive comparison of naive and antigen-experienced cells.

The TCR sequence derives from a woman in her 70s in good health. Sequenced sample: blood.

The DNA of the CDR3 is TGTGCCAGCAGTGTACTGAGCTCCTACAATGAGCAGTTCTTC. Protein sequence: CASSVLSSYNEQFF. The chain employs TRBV7-2 and TRBJ2-1; unclear D gene. The length of the CDR3 is 14 residues. The germline CDR1 and CDR2 sequences are SGHTA and FQGNSA. Trimming took off 6 bases at V and 0 bases at J, with 9 bases between the two ends. The variable domain in full, completed from reference TRBV7-2 and TRBJ2-1, reads GAGVSQSPSNKVTEKGKDVELRCDPISGHTALYWYRQSLGQGLEFLIYFQGNSAPDKSGLPSDRFSAERTGGSVSTLTIQRTQQEDSAVYLCASSVLSSYNEQFFGPGTRLTVL.